The rows below give T cell receptor beta chains drawn from one sample of a study of T cell responses to AZD1222 COVID-19 vaccine. Sequenced by immunoSEQ multiplex PCR; TCRdb stores in-frame clones only, minus some. The sample has roughly 110,000 clones, roughly nine tenths seen once. Source: peripheral blood, taken on day 0 of AZD1222 vaccination. All receptors derive from an adult in good health. Each CDR3 is given with its conserved first and last residue. D genes are given only for firm matches. The size of a clone is reported for some rows only, either as once, few or many, or as a class for expanded clones.

clone_size j_call v_call d_call cdr3_nt cdr3_aa
. TRBJ2-7 TRBV14 . TGTGCCAGCAGCCAAGGAAGAAGGGGATACGAGCAGTACTTC CASSQGRRGYEQYF
. TRBJ1-2 TRBV25-1 . TGTGCCAGCAGTGGAATACCGGGACCCCGGTCGGGGGGCTACACCTTC CASSGIPGPRSGGYTF
once TRBJ1-1 TRBV9 . TGTGCCAGCAGTACGGGGCACCTTGGGACTGAAGCTTTCTTT CASSTGHLGTEAFF
. TRBJ1-6 TRBV28 TRBD1 TGTGCCAGCAGTTTATACCAGGGGGCTTATGGATCACCCCTCCACTTT CASSLYQGAYGSPLHF
. TRBJ2-3 TRBV4-1 . TGCGCCAGCAGCCAAGGCGCAGGGGCAGATACGCAGTATTTT CASSQGAGADTQYF
. TRBJ2-7 TRBV5-4 . TGTGCCAGCAGCAGCTCAAGTGGTATCTACGAGCAGTACTTC CASSSSSGIYEQYF
once TRBJ2-1 TRBV2 TRBD2 TGTGCCAACCAGCGGGGGACTTACTACAATGAGCAGTTCTTC CANQRGTYYNEQFF
. TRBJ2-5 TRBV15 TRBD2 TGTGCCACCAGCAGATCTCCTCTAGCGGTTCAAGAGACCCAGTACTTC CATSRSPLAVQETQYF
once TRBJ2-7 TRBV6-1 . TGTGCCAGCAGTGAAACGTGGGGCCTTTACGAGCAGTACTTC CASSETWGLYEQYF
. TRBJ1-3 TRBV7-2 . TGTGCCAGCAGCTTAGCCGGGTACACCATATATTTT CASSLAGYTIYF
. TRBJ2-7 TRBV7-9 . TGTGCCAGCAGCTTTCCGGGACAACCCTACGAGCAGTACTTC CASSFPGQPYEQYF
. TRBJ2-3 TRBV6-5 . TGTGCCAGCAGTTTACAGAGGAAGGATACGCAGTATTTT CASSLQRKDTQYF
. TRBJ1-1 TRBV19 . TGTGCCAGTAGTGTAGTACTACAAGCCATTTCTGAAGCTTTCTTT CASSVVLQAISEAFF
. TRBJ2-6 TRBV9 . TGTGCCAGCAGCGTAGGCACTTTAGGGGCCAACGTCCTGACTTTC CASSVGTLGANVLTF
. TRBJ1-1 TRBV7-6 . TGTGCCAGCAGCTCGGACATGAGAGGGCGGGGGACTGAAGCTTTCTTT CASSSDMRGRGTEAFF
. TRBJ2-7 TRBV27 . TGTGCCAGCAGCCTGGGAGGAGAGCAGTACTTC CASSLGGEQYF
. TRBJ2-5 TRBV24-1 TRBD1 TGTGCCACCAGTGAGCGACAGGGTTTGGAGACCCAGTACTTC CATSERQGLETQYF
. TRBJ1-6 TRBV4-3 TRBD1 TGCGCCAGCAGCCAGGACAATACAGGGGGGTATTCACCCCTCCACTTT CASSQDNTGGYSPLHF
. TRBJ1-2 TRBV19 TRBD1 TGTGCCAGTGGTTGGACAGGGACCAATGGCTACACCTTC CASGWTGTNGYTF
. TRBJ1-3 TRBV19 . TGTGCCAGTACCCCCCTCGGGCCTGGAAACACCATATATTTT CASTPLGPGNTIYF
once TRBJ1-1 TRBV7-9 . TGTGCCAGCACACTTGACAGCCAGCAAACTGAAGCTTTCTTT CASTLDSQQTEAFF